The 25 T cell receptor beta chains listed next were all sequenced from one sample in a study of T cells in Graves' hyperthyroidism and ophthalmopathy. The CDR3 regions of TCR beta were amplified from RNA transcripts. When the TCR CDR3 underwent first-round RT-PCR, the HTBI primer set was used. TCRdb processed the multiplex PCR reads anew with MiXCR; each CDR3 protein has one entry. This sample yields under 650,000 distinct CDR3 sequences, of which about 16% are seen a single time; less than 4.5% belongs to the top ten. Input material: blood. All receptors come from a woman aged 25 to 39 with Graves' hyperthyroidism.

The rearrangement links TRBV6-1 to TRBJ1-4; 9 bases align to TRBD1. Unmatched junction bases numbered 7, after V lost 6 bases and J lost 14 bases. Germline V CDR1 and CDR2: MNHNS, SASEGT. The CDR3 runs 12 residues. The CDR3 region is CASRPDRGSLFF. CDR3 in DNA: TGTGCCAGCAGACCGGACAGGGGATCCCTGTTTTTT.

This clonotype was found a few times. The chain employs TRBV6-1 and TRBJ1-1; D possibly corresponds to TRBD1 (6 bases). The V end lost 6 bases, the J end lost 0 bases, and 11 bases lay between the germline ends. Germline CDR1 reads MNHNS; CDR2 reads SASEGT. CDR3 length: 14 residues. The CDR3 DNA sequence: TGTGCCAGCAGGCCGGGACACTTGAACACTGAAGCTTTCTTT. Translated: CASRPGHLNTEAFF.

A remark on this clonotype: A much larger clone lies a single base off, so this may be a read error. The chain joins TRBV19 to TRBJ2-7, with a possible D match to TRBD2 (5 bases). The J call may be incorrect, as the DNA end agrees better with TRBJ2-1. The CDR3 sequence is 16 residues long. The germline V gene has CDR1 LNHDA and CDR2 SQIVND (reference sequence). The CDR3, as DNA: TGTGCCAGTAGTATATGGGGAGCTGGAGTCTCCTACGAGCAGTTCTTC. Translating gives CASSIWGAGVSYEQFF.

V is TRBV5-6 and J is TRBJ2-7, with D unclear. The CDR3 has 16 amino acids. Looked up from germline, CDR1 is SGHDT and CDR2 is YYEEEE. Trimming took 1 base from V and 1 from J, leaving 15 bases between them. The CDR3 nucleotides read TGTGCCAGCAGCTTGAACGTCGGACGGAATTCCTACGAGCAGTACTTC. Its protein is CASSLNVGRNSYEQYF.

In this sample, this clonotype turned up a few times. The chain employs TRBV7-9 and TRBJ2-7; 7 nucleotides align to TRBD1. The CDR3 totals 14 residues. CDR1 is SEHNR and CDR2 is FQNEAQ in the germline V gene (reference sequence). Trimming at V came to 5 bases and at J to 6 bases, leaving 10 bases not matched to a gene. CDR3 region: CASSPSGQTFEQYF. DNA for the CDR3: TGTGCCAGCAGCCCCTCGGGACAGACCTTCGAGCAGTACTTC.

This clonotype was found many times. The CDR3 DNA follows: TGTGCCTGGAGCCCCCCGACTGCCCCCTCCTACAATGAGCAGTTCTTC. Its protein product is CAWSPPTAPSYNEQFF. This sequence joins TRBV30 and TRBJ2-1; the D is unclear. This CDR3 is 16 amino acids long. Germline CDR1 GTSNPN, CDR2 SVGIG (reference sequence). Trimming pared 3 bases from V and 0 bases from J, leaving 15 bases between.

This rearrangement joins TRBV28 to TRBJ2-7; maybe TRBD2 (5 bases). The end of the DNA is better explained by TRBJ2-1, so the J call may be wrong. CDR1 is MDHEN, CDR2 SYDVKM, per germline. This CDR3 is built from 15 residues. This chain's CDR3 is CASISSSGRDYEQFF. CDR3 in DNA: TGTGCCAGCATCTCTTCTAGTGGGCGAGACTACGAGCAGTTCTTC.

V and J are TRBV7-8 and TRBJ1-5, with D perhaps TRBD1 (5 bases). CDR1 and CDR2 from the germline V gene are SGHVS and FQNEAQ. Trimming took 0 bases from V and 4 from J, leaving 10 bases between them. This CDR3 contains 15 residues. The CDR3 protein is CASSLAGAQNQPQHF. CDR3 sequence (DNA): TGTGCCAGCAGCTTAGCAGGGGCCCAAAATCAGCCCCAGCATTTT. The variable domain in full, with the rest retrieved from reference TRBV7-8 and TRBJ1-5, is GAGVSQSPRYKVAKRGQDVALRCDPISGHVSLFWYQQALGQGPEFLTYFQNEAQLDKSGLPSDRFFAERPEGSVSTLKIQRTQQEDSAVYLCASSLAGAQNQPQHFGDGTRLSIL.

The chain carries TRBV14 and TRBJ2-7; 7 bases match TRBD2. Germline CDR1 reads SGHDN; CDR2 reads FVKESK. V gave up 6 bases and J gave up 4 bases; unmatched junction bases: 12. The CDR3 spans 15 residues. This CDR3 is CASRREGTIRYEQYF. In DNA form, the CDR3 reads TGTGCCAGCAGAAGAGAGGGGACTATACGGTACGAGCAGTACTTC.

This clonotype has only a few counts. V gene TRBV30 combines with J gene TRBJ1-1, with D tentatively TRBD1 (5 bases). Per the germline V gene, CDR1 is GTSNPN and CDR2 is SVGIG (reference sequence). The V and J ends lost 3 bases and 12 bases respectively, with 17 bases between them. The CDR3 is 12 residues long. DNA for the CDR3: TGTGCCTGGAGAGGGGCGAGAGCCTGGCCTTTCTTT. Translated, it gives CAWRGARAWPFF.

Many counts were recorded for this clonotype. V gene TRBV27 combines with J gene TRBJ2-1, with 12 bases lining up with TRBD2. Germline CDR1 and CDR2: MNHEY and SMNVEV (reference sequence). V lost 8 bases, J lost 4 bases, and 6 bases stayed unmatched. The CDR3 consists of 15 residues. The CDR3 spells CASDSGTSGYNEQFF. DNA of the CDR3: TGTGCCAGCGACTCCGGGACTAGCGGGTACAATGAGCAGTTCTTC.

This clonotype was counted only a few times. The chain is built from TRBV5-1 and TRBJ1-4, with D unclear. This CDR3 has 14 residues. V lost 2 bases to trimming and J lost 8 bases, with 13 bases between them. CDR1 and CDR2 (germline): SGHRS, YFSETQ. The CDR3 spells CASSFGGVWEKLFF. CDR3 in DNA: TGCGCCAGCAGCTTTGGTGGAGTGTGGGAAAAACTGTTTTTT.

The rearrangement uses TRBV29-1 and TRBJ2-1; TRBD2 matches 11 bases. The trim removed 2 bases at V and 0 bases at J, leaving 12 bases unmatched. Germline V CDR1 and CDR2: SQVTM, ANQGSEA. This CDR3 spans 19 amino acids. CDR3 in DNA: TGCAGCGTTGAACCTACGTTGGTGCTAGCGGGAGGCTCCTACAATGAGCAGTTCTTC. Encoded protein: CSVEPTLVLAGGSYNEQFF.

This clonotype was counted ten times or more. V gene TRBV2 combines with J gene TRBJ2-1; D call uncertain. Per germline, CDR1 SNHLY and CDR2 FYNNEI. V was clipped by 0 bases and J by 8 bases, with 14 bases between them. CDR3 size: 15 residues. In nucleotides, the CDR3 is TGTGCCAGCAGTGAAGCGCATTGGGCCACGGATGAGCAGTTCTTC. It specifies CASSEAHWATDEQFF.

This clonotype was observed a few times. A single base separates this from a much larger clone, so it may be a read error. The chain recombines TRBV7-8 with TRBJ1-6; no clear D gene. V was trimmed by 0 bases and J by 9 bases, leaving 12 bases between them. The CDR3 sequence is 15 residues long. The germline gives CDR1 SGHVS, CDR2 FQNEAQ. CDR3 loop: CASSLAREDGSPLHF. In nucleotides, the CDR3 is TGTGCCAGCAGCTTAGCGCGGGAGGATGGTTCACCCCTCCACTTT.

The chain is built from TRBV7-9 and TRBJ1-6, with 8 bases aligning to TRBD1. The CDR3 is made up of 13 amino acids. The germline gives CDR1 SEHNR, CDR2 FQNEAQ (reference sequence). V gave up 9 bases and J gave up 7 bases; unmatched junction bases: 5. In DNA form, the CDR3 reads TGTGCCAGTAGTTGGGACAGGAATTCACCCCTCCACTTT. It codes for CASSWDRNSPLHF.

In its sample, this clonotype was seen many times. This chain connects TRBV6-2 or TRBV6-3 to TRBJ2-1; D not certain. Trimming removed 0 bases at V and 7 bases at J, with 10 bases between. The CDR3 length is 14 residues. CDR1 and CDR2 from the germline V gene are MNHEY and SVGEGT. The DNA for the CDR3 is TGTGCCAGCAGTTACTCTCTCGATGATAATGAGCAGTTCTTC. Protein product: CASSYSLDDNEQFF.

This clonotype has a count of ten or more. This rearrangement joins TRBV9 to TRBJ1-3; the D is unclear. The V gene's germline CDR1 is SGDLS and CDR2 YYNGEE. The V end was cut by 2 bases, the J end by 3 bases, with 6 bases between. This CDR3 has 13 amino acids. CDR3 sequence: CASSVGSGNTIYF. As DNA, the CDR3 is TGTGCCAGCAGCGTGGGCAGTGGAAACACCATATATTTT. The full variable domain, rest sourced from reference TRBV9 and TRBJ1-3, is DSGVTQTPKHLITATGQRVTLRCSPRSGDLSVYWYQQSLDQGLQFLIQYYNGEERAKGNILERFSAQQFPDLHSELNLSSLELGDSALYFCASSVGSGNTIYFGEGSWLTVV.

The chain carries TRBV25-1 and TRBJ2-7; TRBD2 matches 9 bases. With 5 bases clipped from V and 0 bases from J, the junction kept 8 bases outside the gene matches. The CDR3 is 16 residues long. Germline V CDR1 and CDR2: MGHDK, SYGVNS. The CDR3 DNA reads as TGTGCCAGCAGTTTAGCGGGAGCTTCGTACTCCTACGAGCAGTACTTC. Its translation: CASSLAGASYSYEQYF.

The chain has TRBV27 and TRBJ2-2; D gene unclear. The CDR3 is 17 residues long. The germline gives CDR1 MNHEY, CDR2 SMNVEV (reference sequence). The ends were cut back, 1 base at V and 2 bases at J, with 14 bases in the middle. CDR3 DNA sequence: TGTGCCAGCAGTTTATATTCTACGCTCCTCAACACCGGGGAGCTGTTTTTT. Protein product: CASSLYSTLLNTGELFF.

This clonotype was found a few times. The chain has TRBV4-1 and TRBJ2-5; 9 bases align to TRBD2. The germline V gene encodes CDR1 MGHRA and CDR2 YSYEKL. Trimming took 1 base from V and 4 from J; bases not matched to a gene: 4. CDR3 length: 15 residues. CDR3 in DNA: TGCGCCAGCAGCCAAGGCGGGAGGGCGGGAGAGACCCAGTACTTC. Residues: CASSQGGRAGETQYF.

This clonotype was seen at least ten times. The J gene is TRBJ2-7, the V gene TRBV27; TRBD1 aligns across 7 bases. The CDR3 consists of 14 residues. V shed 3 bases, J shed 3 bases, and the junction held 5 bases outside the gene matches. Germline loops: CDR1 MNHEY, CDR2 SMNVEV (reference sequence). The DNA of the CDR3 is TGTGCCAGCAGTTTTGTGGCAGGGGGCTACGAGCAGTACTTC. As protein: CASSFVAGGYEQYF.

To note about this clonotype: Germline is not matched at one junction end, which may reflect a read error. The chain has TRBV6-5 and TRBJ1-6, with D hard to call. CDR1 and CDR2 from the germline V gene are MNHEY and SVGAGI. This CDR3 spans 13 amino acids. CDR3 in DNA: TGTGCCAGCAGCTCTACCTCGAATTCACCCTTCCACTTT. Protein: CASSSTSNSPFHF.

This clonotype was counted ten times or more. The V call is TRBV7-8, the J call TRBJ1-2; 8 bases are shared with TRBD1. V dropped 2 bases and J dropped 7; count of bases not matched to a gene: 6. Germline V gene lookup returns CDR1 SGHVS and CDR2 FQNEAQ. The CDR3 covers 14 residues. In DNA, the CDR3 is TGTGCCAGCAGCTTACCCGACAGGGGAGGTGGCTACACCTTC. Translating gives CASSLPDRGGGYTF.

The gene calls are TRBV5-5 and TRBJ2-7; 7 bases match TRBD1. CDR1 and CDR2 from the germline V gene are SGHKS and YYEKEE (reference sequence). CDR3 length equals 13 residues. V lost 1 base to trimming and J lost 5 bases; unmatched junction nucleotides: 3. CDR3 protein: CASSLSDRHEQYF. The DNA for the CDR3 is TGTGCCAGCAGCTTGTCGGACAGGCACGAGCAGTACTTC.